The rows below give T cell receptor beta chains drawn from one sample of a study of cytomegalovirus exposure and HLA in healthy donors. Some clones are missing from TCRdb's copy, which holds only in-frame ones; the method was immunoSEQ multiplex PCR. Of 200,000 to 300,000 clones listed, about four fifths were seen once; the top ten hold about 2%. Sequencing was performed on PBMCs. These receptors originate from a middle-aged woman in good health and CMV-seropositive. The CDR3 runs from the conserved cysteine through the conserved F or W. The D gene is left open where the match is weak. A clone size is listed for some rows: how often the clone was seen (once, few, many), or a class if it is expanded.

j_gene: TRBJ2-7; d_gene: TRBD2; v_gene: TRBV18; abundance: -; CDR3nt: TGTGCCAGCTCACGCGCCGGGAGGGGGGTCTACGAGCAGTACTTC; CDR3aa: CASSRAGRGVYEQYF
j_gene: TRBJ1-1; d_gene: -; v_gene: TRBV18; abundance: -; CDR3nt: TGTGCCAGCTCACCACGGGGTACGACTAAAGCTGAAGCTTTCTTT; CDR3aa: CASSPRGTTKAEAFF
j_gene: TRBJ2-7; d_gene: TRBD1; v_gene: TRBV29-1; abundance: -; CDR3nt: TGCAGCGTAAGACAGGGGGCCGGCGAGCAGTACTTC; CDR3aa: CSVRQGAGEQYF
j_gene: TRBJ1-5; d_gene: -; v_gene: TRBV6-6; abundance: once; CDR3nt: TGTGCCAGCAGTTACGGAGATCAGCCCCAGCATTTT; CDR3aa: CASSYGDQPQHF
j_gene: TRBJ2-2; d_gene: TRBD2; v_gene: TRBV4-1; abundance: -; CDR3nt: TGCGCCAGCAGCCAGGGACTAGCGGGAGGTACCACCGGGGAGCTGTTTTTT; CDR3aa: CASSQGLAGGTTGELFF
j_gene: TRBJ2-2; d_gene: -; v_gene: TRBV6-5; abundance: -; CDR3nt: TGTGCCAGCAGCAGACAGATAACGAACACCGGGGAGCTGTTTTTT; CDR3aa: CASSRQITNTGELFF
j_gene: TRBJ1-3; d_gene: TRBD1; v_gene: TRBV11-2; abundance: -; CDR3nt: TGTGCCAGCAGCGCAGACAGGGGGCTAGGAAACACCATATATTTT; CDR3aa: CASSADRGLGNTIYF
j_gene: TRBJ2-7; d_gene: TRBD2; v_gene: TRBV4-1; abundance: -; CDR3nt: TGCGCCAGCAGCCAAGATGCACTAGCGGGGAACTACGAGCAGTACTTC; CDR3aa: CASSQDALAGNYEQYF
j_gene: TRBJ1-2; d_gene: -; v_gene: TRBV19; abundance: -; CDR3nt: TGTGCCAGTATTGACCCTTCCAGGGGTGTTAACTATGGCTACACCTTC; CDR3aa: CASIDPSRGVNYGYTF
j_gene: TRBJ2-1; d_gene: TRBD2; v_gene: TRBV5-1; abundance: -; CDR3nt: TGCGCCAGCAGCTCGGGACTAGCGGGAGAAGGAAGTACGAATGAGCAGTTCTTC; CDR3aa: CASSSGLAGEGSTNEQFF
j_gene: TRBJ2-1; d_gene: TRBD2; v_gene: TRBV5-1; abundance: few; CDR3nt: TGCGCCAGCAGGTTGGCGGGGGGGGATGAGCAGTTCTTC; CDR3aa: CASRLAGGDEQFF
j_gene: TRBJ2-2; d_gene: TRBD2; v_gene: TRBV28; abundance: -; CDR3nt: TGTGCCAGCAGTTTATTCGCGGGAGGGGCCAACACCGGGGAGCTGTTTTTT; CDR3aa: CASSLFAGGANTGELFF
j_gene: TRBJ1-2; d_gene: -; v_gene: TRBV11-1; abundance: -; CDR3nt: TGTGCCAGCAGCTCTCGGGGGGATTCGGGCTACACCTTC; CDR3aa: CASSSRGDSGYTF
j_gene: TRBJ2-7; d_gene: TRBD2; v_gene: TRBV29-1; abundance: -; CDR3nt: TGCAGCGTTGGACTAGCGGGAGGGATGGGGGAGCAGTACTTC; CDR3aa: CSVGLAGGMGEQYF
j_gene: TRBJ1-4; d_gene: -; v_gene: TRBV2; abundance: -; CDR3nt: TGTGCCAGCATCTTTGACGGGACATTTAATGAAAAACTGTTTTTT; CDR3aa: CASIFDGTFNEKLFF
j_gene: TRBJ1-2; d_gene: TRBD1; v_gene: TRBV5-1; abundance: -; CDR3nt: TGCGCCAGCAGCTTGGGGACAGGCTATGGCTACACCTTC; CDR3aa: CASSLGTGYGYTF
j_gene: TRBJ2-4; d_gene: TRBD2; v_gene: TRBV7-2; abundance: -; CDR3nt: TGTGCCAGCAGCCGAAATAGCGGGAGGGCCCTTCAAAACAGTCAGTACTTC; CDR3aa: CASSRNSGRALQNSQYF
j_gene: TRBJ1-4; d_gene: TRBD1; v_gene: TRBV19; abundance: -; CDR3nt: TGTGCCAGTATCTCGAACCGGGACAGGGGAAATAAACTGTTTTTT; CDR3aa: CASISNRDRGNKLFF
j_gene: TRBJ1-6; d_gene: -; v_gene: TRBV6-5; abundance: -; CDR3nt: TGTGCCAGCAGTCTCGACAGTTATAATTCACCCCTCCACTTT; CDR3aa: CASSLDSYNSPLHF
j_gene: TRBJ2-1; d_gene: TRBD2; v_gene: TRBV7-3; abundance: -; CDR3nt: TGTGCCAGCAGCTCCCTAGCGGCCAAATACAATGAGCAGTTCTTC; CDR3aa: CASSSLAAKYNEQFF
j_gene: TRBJ2-4; d_gene: TRBD1; v_gene: TRBV29-1; abundance: -; CDR3nt: TGCAGCGCCGGGACAGGGGGCGCGACCAACATTCAGTACTTC; CDR3aa: CSAGTGGATNIQYF
j_gene: TRBJ2-7; d_gene: -; v_gene: TRBV5-1; abundance: -; CDR3nt: TGCGCCAGCAGCTTGGGCGGGATCGCTGAAGAGCAGTACTTC; CDR3aa: CASSLGGIAEEQYF
j_gene: TRBJ1-1; d_gene: -; v_gene: TRBV28; abundance: -; CDR3nt: TGTGCCAGCAGTTTAGGGCTGAACACTGAAGCTTTCTTT; CDR3aa: CASSLGLNTEAFF
j_gene: TRBJ2-6; d_gene: -; v_gene: TRBV11-3; abundance: few; CDR3nt: TGTGCCAGCAGCAAAGGGGGGGCATGGGCCAACGTCCTGACTTTC; CDR3aa: CASSKGGAWANVLTF
j_gene: TRBJ2-3; d_gene: -; v_gene: TRBV2; abundance: few; CDR3nt: TGTGCCAGCAGTTTAATTCAGAATACGCAGTATTTT; CDR3aa: CASSLIQNTQYF
j_gene: TRBJ1-2; d_gene: TRBD1; v_gene: TRBV30; abundance: -; CDR3nt: TGTGCCTGGACCCGACAGGGGGCATATGGCTACACCTTC; CDR3aa: CAWTRQGAYGYTF
j_gene: TRBJ1-6; d_gene: -; v_gene: TRBV28; abundance: -; CDR3nt: TGTGCCAGCAGACCCCCCCCGGGGGGAAGTTCACCCCTCCACTTT; CDR3aa: CASRPPPGGSSPLHF
j_gene: TRBJ2-3; d_gene: TRBD2; v_gene: TRBV7-9; abundance: -; CDR3nt: TGTGCCAGCAGCCCTAGACCAGCGGGGGGGAGCACAGATACGCAGTATTTT; CDR3aa: CASSPRPAGGSTDTQYF
j_gene: TRBJ1-4; d_gene: TRBD1; v_gene: TRBV4-3; abundance: few; CDR3nt: TGCGCCAGCAGCCAAGAAGGGGGACAGGGTATTGAAAAACTGTTTTTT; CDR3aa: CASSQEGGQGIEKLFF
j_gene: TRBJ1-5; d_gene: TRBD1; v_gene: TRBV30; abundance: -; CDR3nt: TGTGCCTGGGAACCGGGACAGGGGTTCAATCAGCCCCAGCATTTT; CDR3aa: CAWEPGQGFNQPQHF
j_gene: TRBJ2-7; d_gene: TRBD1; v_gene: TRBV10-3; abundance: -; CDR3nt: TGTGCCATCAGGGGGTCCACAGGGGGCCCGGGATACGAGCAGTACTTC; CDR3aa: CAIRGSTGGPGYEQYF
j_gene: TRBJ1-6; d_gene: -; v_gene: TRBV4-3; abundance: -; CDR3nt: TGCGCCAGCAGCCAAGTGGCAGGGGTAGGGTCACCCCTCCACTTT; CDR3aa: CASSQVAGVGSPLHF
j_gene: TRBJ2-1; d_gene: TRBD2; v_gene: TRBV5-1; abundance: -; CDR3nt: TGCGCCAGCAGCCCCGGGACTAGCGGTTACAATGAGCAGTTCTTC; CDR3aa: CASSPGTSGYNEQFF
j_gene: TRBJ2-7; d_gene: -; v_gene: TRBV21-1; abundance: -; CDR3nt: TGTGCCAGCAGCAAAGATGGGGCTAGCGGGGACTCCTACGAGCAGTACTTC; CDR3aa: CASSKDGASGDSYEQYF
j_gene: TRBJ2-1; d_gene: -; v_gene: TRBV7-8; abundance: -; CDR3nt: TGTGCCAGCAGGCGGGACTCCCACTACTACAATGAGCAGTTCTTC; CDR3aa: CASRRDSHYYNEQFF
j_gene: TRBJ1-2; d_gene: -; v_gene: TRBV7-3; abundance: -; CDR3nt: TGTGCCAGCAGCGTCCATCATCAGGGTGACTACACCTTC; CDR3aa: CASSVHHQGDYTF
j_gene: TRBJ2-1; d_gene: -; v_gene: TRBV6-6; abundance: -; CDR3nt: TGTGCCAGCAGCCTGGCAAGCAATGAGCAGTTCTTC; CDR3aa: CASSLASNEQFF
j_gene: TRBJ2-7; d_gene: -; v_gene: TRBV29-1; abundance: -; CDR3nt: TGCAGCGTTGGGGAGAAATCCTACGAGCAGTACTTC; CDR3aa: CSVGEKSYEQYF
j_gene: TRBJ2-7; d_gene: TRBD1; v_gene: TRBV7-6; abundance: -; CDR3nt: TGTGCCAGCAGCGCGGGACAGGGGAACACCTACGAGCAGTACTTC; CDR3aa: CASSAGQGNTYEQYF
j_gene: TRBJ1-1; d_gene: -; v_gene: TRBV4-3; abundance: -; CDR3nt: TGCGCCAGCAGCCAAGATCACCAGAACATGAACACTGAAGCTTTCTTT; CDR3aa: CASSQDHQNMNTEAFF
j_gene: TRBJ2-5; d_gene: TRBD1; v_gene: TRBV9; abundance: -; CDR3nt: TGTGCCAGCAGCGTATCAACCCGATTGACAGGGATCGGGGCGAGTACCCAAGAGACCCAGTACTTC; CDR3aa: CASSVSTRLTGIGASTQETQYF
j_gene: TRBJ1-2; d_gene: TRBD1; v_gene: TRBV9; abundance: -; CDR3nt: TGTGCCAGCAGCGTACCAGGGGGCGGAGAGGGCTACACCTTC; CDR3aa: CASSVPGGGEGYTF
j_gene: TRBJ2-7; d_gene: TRBD1; v_gene: TRBV19; abundance: -; CDR3nt: TGTGCCAGTAGTTTCACCGGGACAGATTCCTACGAGCAGTACTTC; CDR3aa: CASSFTGTDSYEQYF
j_gene: TRBJ2-7; d_gene: -; v_gene: TRBV29-1; abundance: -; CDR3nt: TGCAGCGTTACGAGTAGAGACTACGAGCAGTACTTC; CDR3aa: CSVTSRDYEQYF
j_gene: TRBJ2-7; d_gene: -; v_gene: TRBV7-9; abundance: -; CDR3nt: TGTGCCAGCAGCTTATTGGAGGGGCAGTACTTC; CDR3aa: CASSLLEGQYF